Sequencing of this T cell receptor beta chain was carried out in a study of T-cell reconstitution after alpha-beta-depleted transplantation in children. Comments on this clonotype: The antigen remains unidentified.

V was pared by 5 bases and J by 6 bases, with 10 bases between. CDR1 MNHEY and CDR2 SVGEGT come from the germline V gene. The CDR3 totals 12 residues. Preparation of the TCRbeta library was carried out with unique molecular identifiers. A single record per CDR3 protein comes from TCRdb applying MiXCR to the PCR reads. The sample holds about 900,000 distinct CDR3 sequences, about 30% seen once. Study-level points and caveats: In some patients, recipient T cells and intrathymic progenitors surviving conditioning explained high day-60 diversity. Newly produced T cells mostly provided counts and TCRbeta diversity after one year, as hyperexpanded clones declined.

The chain is built from TRBV6-2 or TRBV6-3 and TRBJ1-1; D gene ambiguous. Sequencing was performed on PBMCs, mostly from graft donor cells, taken 360 days after TCRalphabeta/CD19-depleted stem cell transplant. The receptor was derived from a boy in the first two years of life who had a stem cell transplant for SCID, so the T cells may come from the graft donor. The CDR3 DNA sequence: TGTGCCAGCAGTAAGCGAGGATCTGAAGCTTTCTTT. Amino acid sequence: CASSKRGSEAFF.